This T cell receptor (beta chain) was retrieved from a study of blood T cells in healthy people across ages. With a J-beta primer mix and a sample-barcoded 5' primer, a second PCR ran about 7 to 11 cycles. Tags on each cDNA molecule came from a template-switch adaptor with 12 random nucleotides. TCRdb passed the 5' RACE reads through MiXCR, listing each CDR3 protein once. The sample has 700,000 to 850,000 distinct CDR3 sequences, approximately 55% seen once. The CDR3 has 15 residues. The germline gives CDR1 SGHDT, CDR2 YYEEEE. With 0 bases removed from V and 4 bases from J, the gap between germline ends came to 13 bases.

The source material was blood. The rearrangement links TRBV5-6 to TRBJ1-1; D unclear. The sequence came from a man aged 80 or over in good health. This chain's CDR3 is CASSLGPGSGTEAFF. The CDR3 DNA is TGTGCCAGCAGCTTGGGCCCGGGGTCGGGCACTGAAGCTTTCTTT. Full variable domain (missing parts from reference TRBV5-6 and TRBJ1-1): DAGVTQSPTHLIKTRGQQVTLRCSPKSGHDTVSWYQQALGQGPQFIFQYYEEEERQRGNFPDRFSGHQFPNYSSELNVNALLLGDSALYLCASSLGPGSGTEAFFGQGTRLTVV.